The 22 T cell receptor beta chains given below trace back to one sample, sequenced in a study of early T cells in non-severe SARS-CoV-2 infection. Each CDR3 protein gets one entry after TCRdb re-called the 5' RACE reads with MiXCR. The table shows about 69,000 distinct CDR3 sequences, with approximately 13% occurring only once. The sequencing sample was made of whole blood. The source of these receptors is an adult who was a healthcare worker with PCR-confirmed SARS-CoV-2 infection or an uninfected control (not recorded which).

This clonotype occurred a few times. The chain couples TRBV29-1 to TRBJ2-5, with 8 bases aligning to TRBD1. Per germline, CDR1 SQVTM and CDR2 ANQGSEA. The CDR3 runs 13 residues. J gave up 4 bases and V 4 bases, and 5 bases lay outside the gene matches. CDR3 sequence reads: CSVGQGRRETQYF. CDR3 DNA: TGCAGCGTTGGACAGGGGAGGCGAGAGACCCAGTACTTC.

V gene TRBV5-1 combines with J gene TRBJ2-7, with a tentative D call TRBD2 (5 bases). The CDR3 contains 15 residues. With 0 bases removed from V and 2 bases from J, the gap between germline ends came to 12 bases. CDR1 SGHRS and CDR2 YFSETQ come from the germline V gene. The CDR3: CASSLDGGPPYEQYF. For the CDR3, the DNA is TGCGCCAGCAGCTTGGACGGAGGTCCCCCCTACGAGCAGTACTTC.

The gene calls are TRBV29-1 and TRBJ2-3, with 12 bases aligning to TRBD2. The ends lost 4 bases at V and 5 bases at J; junction bases unmatched: 7. The V gene's germline CDR1 is SQVTM and CDR2 ANQGSEA. The CDR3 extends over 15 amino acids. The chain's CDR3 is CSVVPSGGVIDTQYF. Here the CDR3 DNA reads TGCAGCGTTGTGCCTAGCGGGGGGGTTATAGATACGCAGTATTTT.

J is TRBJ1-6 and V is TRBV7-9; D gene ambiguous. Germline assignment: CDR1 SEHNR and CDR2 FQNEAQ (reference sequence). The CDR3 totals 14 residues. V was cut by 6 bases and J by 6 bases, with 12 bases left in between. The CDR3 spells CASSSKSVNSPLHF. CDR3 nucleotides: TGTGCCAGCAGTTCAAAATCGGTTAATTCACCCCTCCACTTT.

The gene calls are TRBV14 and TRBJ2-5, with D tentatively TRBD1 (6 bases). This CDR3 has 12 amino acids. Trimming pared 3 bases from V and 4 bases from J, leaving 6 bases between. CDR1 and CDR2 from the germline V gene are SGHDN and FVKESK. CDR3 region: CASSHRGETQYF. Written as DNA, the CDR3 is TGTGCCAGCAGCCACAGGGGAGAGACCCAGTACTTC.

This clonotype has a handful of counts. The V call is TRBV6-1, the J call TRBJ2-3, with D hard to call. The CDR3 extends over 16 amino acids. Germline V CDR1 and CDR2: MNHNS, SASEGT. V was trimmed by 5 bases and J by 1 base, leaving 16 bases between them. The CDR3 sequence is CASSSPPGRGTDTQYF. The CDR3 DNA reads TGTGCCAGCAGTTCCCCCCCCGGACGGGGCACAGATACGCAGTATTTT.

The V gene is TRBV28, the J gene TRBJ1-6; 8 bases line up with TRBD1. Losses at the gene ends were 3 bases for V and 9 bases for J; bases not matched to a gene: 7. This CDR3 region has 15 residues. Germline V gene sequence: CDR1 MDHEN, CDR2 SYDVKM. DNA of the CDR3: TGTGCCAGCAGTTTGGATCAGGGGGCCTTTTCACCCCTCCACTTT. The encoded protein is CASSLDQGAFSPLHF.

This clonotype was detected a few times. This chain joins TRBV12-2 and TRBJ2-3; the table's D call of TRBD2 was not tested on the DNA. TRBV12-2 represents a pseudogene. The CDR3 has 14 residues. CDR3: CASRLRRRTDTQYF. In DNA, the CDR3 is TGTGCAAGTCGCTTACGTCGGAGGACAGATACGCAGTATTTT.

This clonotype was found a few times. The chain has TRBV29-1 and TRBJ2-1; no clear D gene. The ends were cut back, 4 bases at V and 0 bases at J, with 10 bases in the middle. The CDR3 consists of 14 residues. Germline V gene sequence: CDR1 SQVTM, CDR2 ANQGSEA. The CDR3, as DNA: TGCAGCGTTGTTGACCTCCGCTCCTACAATGAGCAGTTCTTC. Amino acid sequence: CSVVDLRSYNEQFF.

This clonotype was seen more than once but under ten times. The chain is built from TRBV5-4 and TRBJ1-3; D ambiguous. Between the trimmed V and J ends, which lost 2 bases and 0 bases, there was a span of 6 bases. This CDR3 spans 14 amino acids. Germline CDR1 reads SGHNT; CDR2 reads YYREEE (reference sequence). DNA of the CDR3: TGTGCCAGCAGCTTTGAACTCTCTGGAAACACCATATATTTT. Translating gives CASSFELSGNTIYF.

The DNA of the CDR3 is TGTGCCAGCAGTCCCCGACCTCCATACGAGCAGTACTTC. Its protein is CASSPRPPYEQYF. The V call is TRBV28, the J call TRBJ2-7; D remains ambiguous. Trimming left V 5 bases short and J 4 bases short, with 12 bases between. The germline CDR1 and CDR2 sequences are MDHEN and SYDVKM. This CDR3 comprises 13 residues.

Many counts were recorded for this clonotype. This chain connects TRBV29-1 to TRBJ1-2; TRBD1 agrees at 10 bases. Trimming took 6 bases from V and 8 from J; bases not matched to a gene: 6. The CDR3 extends over 12 amino acids. Germline assignment: CDR1 SQVTM and CDR2 ANQGSEA. This CDR3 reads CSVSGTGDGYTF. CDR3 nucleotide sequence: TGCAGCGTATCCGGGACAGGGGACGGCTACACCTTC.

The chain couples TRBV11-2 to TRBJ1-6, with 7 bases aligning to TRBD1. CDR3 size: 15 residues. Trimming at V came to 5 bases and at J to 5 bases, leaving 6 bases not matched to a gene. Germline V gene data show CDR1 as SGHAT and CDR2 as FQNNGV. CDR3 in DNA: TGTGCCAGCAGCCCCCTAGGACAGGATAATTCACCCCTCCACTTT. It codes for CASSPLGQDNSPLHF.

The gene calls are TRBV14 and TRBJ2-1, with 10 bases that match TRBD2. This CDR3 contains 19 residues. Trimming at V came to 5 bases and at J to 0 bases, leaving 13 bases not matched to a gene. Germline lookup yields CDR1 SGHDN and CDR2 FVKESK. The CDR3 nucleotides read TGTGCCAGCAGCGGAGTAGGGCTAGCGGGGGCCCTCTCCTACAATGAGCAGTTCTTC. Translated: CASSGVGLAGALSYNEQFF.

V usage is TRBV18 and J usage is TRBJ2-7; D remains ambiguous. Trimming cost V 4 bases and J 2 bases, with 12 bases left between them. From germline, CDR1 is KGHSH and CDR2 LQKENI. The length of the CDR3 is 14 residues. The CDR3 nucleotides are TGTGCCAGCTCACAGGGCCTCGTTGCCTACGAGCAGTACTTC. It specifies CASSQGLVAYEQYF.

This clonotype showed up many times. V and J are TRBV4-3 and TRBJ2-5; D might be TRBD1 or TRBD2, each matching 5 bases. The germline V gene encodes CDR1 LGHNA and CDR2 YSLEER. The CDR3 length is 16 residues. V shed 1 base and J shed 3 bases, with 15 bases lying between them. The CDR3 DNA is TGCGCCAGCAGCCAAGTGAGGGGACGACCCGAAGAGACCCAGTACTTC. It yields the protein CASSQVRGRPEETQYF.

This clonotype came up many times. V usage is TRBV3-1 and J usage is TRBJ2-3, with D perhaps being TRBD1 or TRBD2 (5 bases each). The CDR3 consists of 15 residues. Trimming left V 6 bases short and J 8 bases short, with 21 bases between. From germline, CDR1 is LGHDT and CDR2 YNNKEL (reference sequence). CDR3 in DNA: TGTGCCAGCAGTCTGGATCGGGGCCGTCCGAGTACGCAGTATTTT. This sequence encodes CASSLDRGRPSTQYF.

In this sample, this clonotype turned up many times. The chain combines TRBV4-1 with TRBJ2-1; 9 bases map to TRBD2. Germline V lookup: CDR1 MGHRA, CDR2 YSYEKL. The CDR3 is 16 amino acids. Trimming removed 1 base from V and 5 bases from J; junction bases left unmatched: 6. The CDR3 region is CASSQAVAGDNNEQFF. CDR3 DNA sequence: TGCGCCAGCAGCCAAGCCGTAGCGGGGGACAACAATGAGCAGTTCTTC.

The chain links TRBV12-3 or TRBV12-4 to TRBJ2-7; TRBD1 aligns across 9 bases. With V trimmed by 6 bases and J by 4 bases, 7 bases remained unmatched. This CDR3 comprises 14 residues. The DNA for the CDR3 is TGTGCCAGCAGCTCGGACAGGGGAGGATACGAGCAGTACTTC. This encodes CASSSDRGGYEQYF.

V is TRBV10-3 and J is TRBJ2-3, with 10 nucleotides matching TRBD2. Germline trimming cut 8 bases from V and 2 bases from J; bases unmatched to any gene: 7. The CDR3 runs to 15 residues. From germline, CDR1 is ENHRY and CDR2 SYGVKD. The CDR3 is CAILQAGGATDTQYF. DNA of the CDR3: TGTGCCATCCTCCAAGCGGGGGGGGCCACAGATACGCAGTATTTT.

This clonotype was detected only a few times. This chain links TRBV18 with TRBJ2-2; the D gene is possibly TRBD2 (5 bases). This CDR3 has 16 amino acids. Germline V gives CDR1 KGHSH, CDR2 LQKENI. Trimming stripped 1 base from V and 6 bases from J, with 15 bases between. DNA for the CDR3: TGTGCCAGCTCACCACTTCGGGGAGCAATGGCCGGGGAGCTGTTTTTT. This codes for CASSPLRGAMAGELFF.

The chain has TRBV29-1 and TRBJ2-5, with D uncertain. V dropped 4 bases and J dropped 2 bases, with 11 bases sitting between them. The CDR3 has 13 residues. Germline CDR1 and CDR2: SQVTM and ANQGSEA. For the CDR3, the DNA is TGCAGCGTTGGCCACAGTGCTCAAGAGACCCAGTACTTC. Translated, it gives CSVGHSAQETQYF.